The rows below give T cell receptor beta chains drawn from one sample of a study of vaccination effects on CD4 cells after COVID-19. Their antigens are not known. Here immunoSEQ multiplex PCR was the method, and the copy in TCRdb shows in-frame clones only, minus some. This table holds some 60,000 clones, nearly 80% found once. The specimen was CD4+ T cells from PBMCs cultured without peptide, collected after COVID-19 vaccination. The origin of the receptors is a human donor who received a COVID-19 vaccine. Both conserved end residues are part of each CDR3. D genes are given only for firm matches. For some rows the clone size is stated as once, few or many, or as a class when expanded; others skip it.

NA,NA,TRBJ2-5,TRBV4-1,14,CASSQVGGPETQYF,TGCGCCAGCAGCCAAGTAGGGGGTCCAGAGACCCAGTACTTC
NA,TRBD1,TRBJ2-7,TRBV7-8,15,CASSSRQGVSYEQYF,TGTGCCAGCAGCTCCCGACAGGGAGTAAGCTACGAGCAGTACTTC
few,NA,TRBJ1-6,TRBV6-1,18,CASSEFSTHSSYNSPLHF,TGTGCCAGCAGTGAATTCTCCACGCATAGCTCCTATAATTCACCCCTCCACTTT
NA,TRBD1,TRBJ1-6,TRBV6-2/TRBV6-3,15,CASSYRTGGGSPLHF,TGTGCCAGCAGTTACCGGACAGGGGGGGGTTCACCCCTCCACTTT
NA,TRBD1,TRBJ1-2,TRBV6-5,13,CASSYATGVGYTF,TGTGCCAGCAGTTACGCGACAGGGGTTGGCTACACCTTC
NA,NA,TRBJ1-1,TRBV19,14,CASSPKHGRAEAFF,TGTGCCAGTAGTCCCAAGCATGGAAGAGCGGAAGCTTTCTTT
NA,NA,TRBJ1-5,TRBV2,15,CASRGAGTSNQPQHF,TGTGCCAGCAGGGGGGCCGGGACGAGCAATCAGCCCCAGCATTTT
NA,NA,TRBJ1-2,TRBV5-1,15,CASSLAAGVDYGYTF,TGCGCCAGCAGCTTGGCCGCAGGGGTGGACTATGGCTACACCTTC
NA,NA,TRBJ2-1,TRBV30,16,CAWRGTVAGTYNEQFF,TGTGCCTGGAGGGGGACGGTGGCAGGAACCTACAATGAGCAGTTCTTC
NA,NA,TRBJ2-7,TRBV5-8,11,CASSLIYEQYF,TGTGCCAGCAGCTTGATCTACGAGCAGTACTTC
NA,TRBD2,TRBJ2-1,TRBV20-1,11,CSASRGLAQFF,TGCAGTGCTAGTCGGGGACTAGCGCAGTTCTTC
NA,NA,TRBJ2-1,TRBV6-6,12,CASGTVRNEQFF,TGTGCCAGCGGGACGGTAAGGAATGAGCAGTTCTTC
NA,NA,TRBJ1-2,TRBV4-1,19,CASSPLRGGGVPINYGYTF,TGCGCCAGCAGCCCGTTAAGGGGGGGCGGAGTCCCGATCAACTATGGCTACACCTTC
NA,NA,TRBJ2-7,TRBV18,13,CASSPRQSYEQYF,TGTGCCAGCTCACCCAGACAGAGCTACGAGCAGTACTTC
once,NA,TRBJ2-4,TRBV3-1/TRBV3-2,11,CASSQVHIQYF,TGTGCCAGCAGCCAAGTCCACATTCAGTACTTC
NA,NA,TRBJ2-7,TRBV28,15,CASVPGGGSSYEQYF,TGTGCCAGCGTCCCAGGGGGGGGAAGCTCCTACGAGCAGTACTTC
NA,NA,TRBJ1-1,TRBV6-5,12,CASSYSGSGAFF,TGTGCCAGCAGTTACTCGGGTAGTGGAGCTTTCTTT
once,TRBD2,TRBJ2-7,TRBV6-2/TRBV6-3,14,CASSYGTSYAEQYF,TGTGCCAGCAGTTACGGGACTAGTTACGCCGAGCAGTACTTC
few,TRBD1,TRBJ1-4,TRBV5-1,15,CASSLETGRVVKLFF,TGCGCCAGCAGCTTGGAGACAGGGCGCGTGGTGAAACTGTTTTTT
NA,NA,TRBJ1-6,TRBV20-1,13,CSASYGLDSPLHF,TGCAGTGCTAGTTATGGGCTTGATTCACCCCTCCACTTT
NA,NA,TRBJ2-1,TRBV5-4,15,CASSFGGGSYNEQFF,TGTGCCAGCAGCTTCGGGGGTGGCTCCTACAATGAGCAGTTCTTC
few,NA,TRBJ2-7,TRBV12-5,16,CASGLVPGFGTYEQYF,TGTGCTAGTGGTTTGGTACCAGGGTTCGGAACCTACGAGCAGTACTTC
NA,NA,TRBJ1-5,TRBV4-2,15,CASSLRAGWNQPQHF,TGTGCCAGCAGCCTTCGGGCAGGGTGGAATCAGCCCCAGCATTTT
NA,TRBD1,TRBJ1-2,TRBV5-8,15,CASSLGGQGSYGYTF,TGTGCCAGCAGCTTGGGAGGACAGGGCTCCTATGGCTACACCTTC
NA,NA,TRBJ2-7,TRBV6-6,12,CASRQSSYEQYF,TGTGCCAGCAGACAGAGCTCCTACGAGCAGTACTTC
NA,NA,TRBJ2-3,TRBV18,14,CASSPAGLSDTQYF,TGTGCCAGCTCACCTGCGGGGTTGTCAGATACGCAGTATTTT
NA,TRBD1,TRBJ1-1,TRBV5-1,14,CASSFQGADTEAFF,TGCGCCAGCAGCTTTCAGGGGGCGGACACTGAAGCTTTCTTT
NA,NA,TRBJ1-4,TRBV27,15,CASSFFKGWSEKLFF,TGTGCCAGCAGTTTTTTTAAGGGTTGGAGTGAAAAACTGTTTTTT
NA,TRBD1,TRBJ1-2,TRBV7-9,14,CASRGGGQAYGYTF,TGTGCCAGCAGGGGTGGGGGACAGGCTTATGGCTACACCTTC
NA,TRBD1,TRBJ1-2,TRBV6-5,13,CASGGGGIYGYTF,TGTGCCAGTGGAGGGGGCGGCATCTATGGCTACACCTTC
NA,TRBD1,TRBJ1-5,TRBV19,15,CASNMRQGDHQPQHF,TGTGCCAGTAATATGCGGCAGGGGGATCATCAGCCCCAGCATTTT
NA,NA,TRBJ2-5,TRBV20-1,11,CSVGLQETQYF,TGCAGTGTTGGGCTTCAAGAGACCCAGTACTTC
NA,NA,TRBJ1-4,TRBV7-2,15,CASSLVGGEREKLFF,TGTGCCAGCAGCTTAGTAGGCGGGGAACGTGAAAAACTGTTTTTT
NA,TRBD1,TRBJ1-2,TRBV5-1,14,CASSHDRGQYGYTF,TGCGCCAGCAGCCACGACAGGGGGCAATATGGCTACACCTTC
NA,NA,TRBJ1-4,TRBV6-5,14,CASRTDGGNEKLFF,TGTGCCAGCAGGACCGACGGAGGTAATGAAAAACTGTTTTTT
NA,NA,TRBJ1-3,TRBV12-3/TRBV12-4,12,CASQYGGNTIYF,TGTGCCAGCCAATACGGTGGAAACACCATATATTTT
NA,NA,TRBJ2-6,TRBV3-1/TRBV3-2,15,CASSQRDTGANVLTF,TGTGCCAGCAGCCAAAGGGATACGGGGGCCAACGTCCTGACTTTC
NA,NA,TRBJ1-2,TRBV5-1,15,CASSLGSGKGYGYTF,TGCGCCAGCAGCTTGGGCTCGGGGAAGGGGTATGGCTACACCTTC
NA,NA,TRBJ1-4,TRBV4-2,15,CATLVRTGFNEKLFF,TGTGCCACCTTAGTTCGTACAGGGTTTAATGAAAAACTGTTTTTT
NA,NA,TRBJ1-3,TRBV11-2,13,CASSPGPASTIYF,TGTGCCAGCAGCCCCGGACCCGCCAGCACCATATATTTT
NA,TRBD1,TRBJ1-1,TRBV6-1,15,CASSEPGQMNTEAFF,TGTGCCAGCAGTGAACCGGGACAGATGAACACTGAAGCTTTCTTT
once,NA,TRBJ2-2,TRBV20-1,13,CSASGQFTGELFF,TGCAGTGCTAGTGGGCAGTTCACCGGGGAGCTGTTTTTT
NA,NA,TRBJ2-5,TRBV7-9,17,CASSLSLFVLNQETQYF,TGTGCCAGCAGCTTATCTTTGTTTGTACTAAACCAAGAGACCCAGTACTTC
NA,TRBD2,TRBJ2-3,TRBV7-9,16,CASSLRLAGTADTQYF,TGTGCCAGCAGCTTACGACTAGCGGGGACCGCAGATACGCAGTATTTT
NA,NA,TRBJ2-5,TRBV7-2,14,CASCLATVQETQYF,TGTGCCAGCTGCCTCGCGACAGTCCAAGAGACCCAGTACTTC
NA,NA,TRBJ2-7,TRBV5-1,14,CASSSTRADDEQYF,TGCGCCAGCAGCTCAACCCGGGCCGACGACGAGCAGTACTTC
NA,TRBD2,TRBJ2-2,TRBV2,15,CAGSPRLADTGELFF,TGTGCCGGTTCACCGCGACTAGCGGACACCGGGGAGCTGTTTTTT
NA,NA,TRBJ1-2,TRBV28,13,CASINDLGYGYTF,TGTGCCAGTATTAATGATCTGGGTTATGGCTACACCTTC
once,NA,TRBJ1-4,TRBV6-5,15,CASTTGVATNEKLFF,TGTGCCAGCACCACAGGTGTTGCAACTAATGAAAAACTGTTTTTT
NA,NA,TRBJ2-1,TRBV4-1,17,CASSQVDMGFRLNEQFF,TGCGCCAGCAGCCAAGTGGACATGGGCTTTCGGCTGAATGAGCAGTTCTTC
few,TRBD2,TRBJ2-7,TRBV5-1,17,CASSEGLAGGRPHEQYF,TGCGCCAGCAGCGAGGGGCTAGCGGGAGGCCGCCCGCACGAGCAGTACTTC
NA,TRBD1,TRBJ1-1,TRBV6-1,17,CASSGGTGKGGYAEAFF,TGTGCCAGCAGTGGAGGGACAGGGAAGGGTGGCTACGCTGAAGCTTTCTTT
once,TRBD1,TRBJ1-2,TRBV10-3,16,CAISDLSGQGTSGYTF,TGTGCCATCAGTGACCTGTCGGGACAGGGGACGAGTGGCTACACCTTC
NA,NA,TRBJ2-5,TRBV10-3,11,CAISEGETQYF,TGTGCCATCAGTGAGGGAGAGACCCAGTACTTC